These 13 T cell receptor beta chains were all obtained from the same sample, sequenced in a study of regulatory T cells in long-lasting Graves disease. Time point given: newly diagnosed GD, antithyroid drugs for less than 3 months. Extracted PBMC RNA gave rise to the TCR library. Arm-PCR of CDR3 regions and iRepertoire HTBI primers were used to build TCR beta libraries. TCRdb analysed the multiplex PCR reads with MiXCR anew, one entry per CDR3 protein. The sample holds 350,000 to 450,000 distinct CDR3 sequences, approximately 12% seen once. The data were also submitted as part of a second study, on T cells in Graves' hyperthyroidism and ophthalmopathy.

Specimen: peripheral blood mononuclear cells (PBMCs), collected at new diagnosis, from a patient treated with antithyroid drugs. The receptors shown here come from a woman between 18 and 30 years old with Graves disease.

This clonotype was detected ten times or more. The V gene is TRBV18, the J gene TRBJ1-2; TRBD1 matches 7 bases. After removal of 8 bases from V and 4 bases from J, the junction contained 10 bases not matched to a gene. This CDR3 has 14 amino acids. Germline V gene data show CDR1 as KGHSH and CDR2 as LQKENI. CDR3 DNA: TGTGCCAGCAGCCCACCAGGGACAGCCTATGGCTACACCTTC. Amino acids: CASSPPGTAYGYTF.

This clonotype was observed at least ten times. The chain joins TRBV7-2 to TRBJ2-1; 12 bases line up with TRBD2. From germline, CDR1 is SGHTA and CDR2 FQGNSA. V gave up 3 bases and J gave up 8 bases; unmatched junction bases: 5. The CDR3 spans 15 residues. The CDR3 bases are TGTGCCAGCAGCTTCCTAGCGGGGGGGCGGGATGAGCAGTTCTTC. Protein: CASSFLAGGRDEQFF.

The V gene is TRBV7-3, the J gene TRBJ2-1; D may be TRBD2 (7 bases). The V end was cut by 5 bases, the J end by 5 bases, with 31 bases between. This CDR3 has 20 amino acids. The germline V gene has CDR1 SGHTA and CDR2 FQGTGA. CDR3 coding DNA: TGTGCCAGCAGCCTTCCCTTCTCGGGGGGCCGGACACCTGATCACAATGAGCAGTTCTTC. Protein: CASSLPFSGGRTPDHNEQFF.

The CDR3 region is CASEGTGGAYEQYF. In nucleotides, the CDR3 is TGTGCCTCCGAGGGGACAGGGGGCGCCTACGAGCAGTACTTC. The rearrangement joins TRBV10-3 to TRBJ2-7, with 12 bases aligning to TRBD1. The length of the CDR3 is 14 residues. The J segment lost 2 bases and the V segment lost 11 bases, leaving 7 bases of the junction unmatched. Germline V gene sequence: CDR1 ENHRY, CDR2 SYGVKD.

This chain joins TRBV27 and TRBJ1-1; TRBD1 matches at 7 bases. The V gene's germline CDR1 is MNHEY and CDR2 SMNVEV (reference sequence). There are 13 residues in the CDR3. V lost 5 bases, J lost 11 bases, and 11 bases stayed unmatched. The CDR3 loop reads CASSDFKEGAAFF. The CDR3 coding sequence is TGTGCCAGCAGTGATTTTAAGGAGGGGGCGGCTTTCTTT.

This clonotype was recorded at least ten times. This may stem from a read error, because a much larger clone lies one nucleotide away. Here the CDR3 DNA reads TGTGCCAGCAGCCACGCAGATACGCAGTATTTT. Translating gives CASSHADTQYF. The gene calls are TRBV7-2 and TRBJ2-3; D call uncertain. V dropped 5 bases and J dropped 4 bases, with 4 bases sitting between them. The CDR3 sequence is 11 residues long. Germline-derived CDR1 and CDR2 are SGHTA and FQGNSA.

This clonotype has a handful of counts. The chain is built from TRBV5-4 and TRBJ2-3; D gene unclear. This CDR3 spans 14 amino acids. CDR1 SGHNT and CDR2 YYREEE come from the germline V gene (reference sequence). The V and J ends lost 4 bases and 3 bases respectively, with 12 bases between them. CDR3 bases: TGTGCCAGCAGCCTGGGTATTTCGACAGATACGCAGTATTTT. Residues: CASSLGISTDTQYF.

This clonotype was seen many times. The chain couples TRBV6-2 or TRBV6-3 to TRBJ1-2, with a tentative D call TRBD1 (5 bases). Germline CDR1 is MNHEY and CDR2 is SVGEGT. Trimming took off 5 bases at V and 7 bases at J, with 20 bases between the two ends. The CDR3 sequence is 15 residues long. The chain's CDR3 is CASSHEEGAGSGYTF. CDR3 nucleotide sequence: TGTGCCAGCAGTCACGAGGAGGGCGCAGGGAGTGGCTACACCTTC.

The chain combines TRBV9 with TRBJ2-2; possible D gene TRBD2, 5 bases. The V and J ends lost 1 base and 6 bases respectively, with 10 bases between them. Germline assignment: CDR1 SGDLS and CDR2 YYNGEE. The length of the CDR3 is 14 residues. Written as DNA, the CDR3 is TGTGCCAGCAGCGTATTTCCTAGCTCCGGGGAGCTGTTTTTT. This sequence encodes CASSVFPSSGELFF.

This clonotype was counted a few times. This chain connects TRBV11-2 to TRBJ2-1; TRBD1 matches 7 bases. Germline V gene lookup returns CDR1 SGHAT and CDR2 FQNNGV. The CDR3 runs 16 residues. Losses at the gene ends were 2 bases for V and 4 bases for J; bases not matched to a gene: 8. For the CDR3, the DNA is TGTGCCAGCAGCTTATCGGAGACAGGGCCATACAATGAGCAGTTCTTC. Translating gives CASSLSETGPYNEQFF.

The sample holds one count of this clonotype. A much larger clone differs by one base, so this may be a read error. The gene calls are TRBV12-3 or TRBV12-4 and TRBJ2-7; 7 bases line up with TRBD2. Trimming at V came to 4 bases and at J to 7 bases, leaving 13 bases not matched to a gene. The CDR3 has 15 amino acids. The CDR3 loop reads CASSSSGITYYEQYF. The CDR3 region has the DNA TGTGCCAGCAGTTCTAGCGGAATAACCTATTATGAGCAGTACTTC.

With respect to this clonotype: Possible read error: a much larger clone is one base away. This rearrangement joins TRBV12-3 or TRBV12-4 to TRBJ1-2; D is undetermined. Trimming pared 8 bases from V and 4 bases from J, leaving 20 bases between. The CDR3 covers 15 residues. The CDR3 loop reads CASGPRTTTGYGYTF. The CDR3, as DNA: TGTGCCAGCGGTCCCCGGACTACAACGGGCTATGGCTACACCTTC.

This clonotype was picked up many times. The chain uses TRBV24-1 and TRBJ2-2; no firm D call. The ends were cut back, 3 bases at V and 13 bases at J, with 14 bases in the middle. Germline values: CDR1 KGHDR, CDR2 SFDVKD. The length of the CDR3 is 13 residues. Written as DNA, the CDR3 is TGTGCCACCAGTGATCCCGATGGTCCCGGGCTGTTTTTT. Its translation is CATSDPDGPGLFF.